A single T cell receptor (beta chain) is shown here with its context. Its antigen is as yet unknown. CDR3 size: 15 residues. Germline V lookup: CDR1 SGHTA, CDR2 FQGNSA. The V and J ends lost 1 base and 7 bases, in that order; junction bases with no gene match: 6. Frozen PBMC stocks contributed around 2 micrograms of genomic DNA to the TCR beta libraries. The data originate from a study of cytotoxic CD8 clonotypes in ibrutinib-treated CLL. Study-wide results and limits: At baseline, clonality was higher than in age-matched healthy donors and correlated with CD8+ counts.

TCRdb's table, derived via immunoSEQ multiplex PCR, lists solely in-frame clones and lacks some. The sample carries some 130,000 clones, approximately 83% recorded once. This specimen was PBMCs, taken after 24 months of ibrutinib treatment. This sequence originates from a human donor with chronic lymphocytic leukemia. This chain uses TRBV7-2 with TRBJ2-1, with TRBD2 matching 8 bases. CDR3: CASSLDKREYNEQFF. The CDR3 DNA follows: TGTGCCAGCAGCTTAGACAAGCGGGAGTATAATGAGCAGTTCTTC.